The 30 T cell receptor gamma chains listed next were all sequenced from one sample in a study of Vδ1+ human thymocytes. Notes on the study in general: In the thymus, TRG and TRD repertoires looked highly polyclonal with Gaussian CDR3 lengths.

No antigen has been identified for these receptors. Sequences come from RNA converted to cDNA by reverse transcription. Pooled V-gene forward primers with one constant-region reverse primer generated the CDR3 amplicons by multiplex PCR. TCRdb redid the clone calls on the multiplex PCR reads with CATT. The data show about 27,000 gamma-chain clones, around 18% seen once. The sample consisted of Vdelta1+ gamma-delta thymocytes from the thymus. Subset: FACS-sorted CD3+ TCRalphabeta- TCRVdelta1+ TCRVdelta2- thymocytes. Source of these receptors: a boy less than two years old who had congenital heart surgery.

The genes are TRGV8 and TRGJP1. With V trimmed by 4 bases and J by 7 bases, 6 bases remained unmatched. CDR1 and CDR2 (germline): VENAVY, YDSYNSRV. The CDR3 has 13 amino acids. The CDR3 spells CATWDHLGWFKIF. CDR3 in DNA: TGTGCCACCTGGGACCACCTTGGTTGGTTCAAGATATTT.

The chain recombines TRGV8 with TRGJP2. The V segment lost 1 base and the J segment 2 bases; nucleotides outside the gene matches: 4. Germline assignment: CDR1 VENAVY and CDR2 YDSYNSRV. This CDR3 spans 15 amino acids. The CDR3 DNA sequence: TGTGCCACCTGGGATAGAAAGAGTAGTGATTGGATCAAGACGTTT. Translating it yields CATWDRKSSDWIKTF.

This clone was seen a handful of times. This chain uses TRGV8 with TRGJ1 or TRGJ2. CDR1 is VENAVY and CDR2 is YDSYNSRV in the germline V gene. The ends lost 6 bases at V and 9 bases at J; junction bases unmatched: 2. The CDR3 extends over 9 amino acids. CDR3 DNA: TGTGCCACCTGGACTAAGAAACTCTTT. Its translation: CATWTKKLF.

This clone was detected a few times. Other DNA sequences in this sample translate to the same CDR3. The genes are TRGV5 and TRGJ1 or TRGJ2. With V trimmed by 0 bases and J by 9 bases, 5 bases remained unmatched. The CDR3 has 12 residues. In germline, CDR1 is VINAFY, CDR2 YDVSNSKD. The CDR3 loop reads CATWDRQGKKLF. CDR3 bases: TGTGCCACCTGGGACAGGCAGGGTAAGAAACTCTTT.

This clone has a handful of counts. The chain carries TRGV4 and TRGJP2. Losses at the gene ends were 0 bases for V and 12 bases for J; bases not matched to a gene: 4. There are 12 residues in the CDR3. Germline assignment: CDR1 EGSTGY and CDR2 YDSYTSSV. CDR3: CATWDGPRIKTF. CDR3 DNA sequence: TGTGCCACCTGGGATGGGCCTCGGATCAAGACGTTT.

As concerns this clone: A single base separates this from a much larger clone, so it may be a read error. This sample includes further DNA sequences coding for the same CDR3. The gene calls are TRGV5 and TRGJ1 or TRGJ2. CDR1 VINAFY and CDR2 YDVSNSKD come from the germline V gene. The CDR3 is 12 amino acids. CDR3 loop: CATWDRLYEKLF. CDR3 coding DNA: TGTGCCACCTGGGACAGGCTTTATGAGAAACTCTTT.

This clone was picked up a small number of times. This chain connects TRGV9 to TRGJ1 or TRGJ2. The ends lost 0 bases at V and 5 bases at J; junction bases unmatched: 10. Per germline, CDR1 GITISATS and CDR2 ISYDGTV (reference sequence). The CDR3 extends over 15 amino acids. This CDR3 reads CALWEVQVYHYKKLF. The CDR3 coding sequence is TGTGCCTTGTGGGAGGTGCAGGTATATCATTATAAGAAACTCTTT.

This clone was counted between two and nine times. The chain recombines TRGV9 with TRGJP. V dropped 4 bases and J dropped 5; count of bases not matched to a gene: 5. This CDR3 has 16 residues. The germline V gene encodes CDR1 GITISATS and CDR2 ISYDGTV (reference sequence). CDR3 protein: CALWEMEELGKKIKVF. CDR3 DNA sequence: TGTGCCTTGTGGGAAATGGAAGAGTTGGGCAAAAAAATCAAGGTATTT.

This clone turned up a few times. The gene calls are TRGV2 and TRGJP1. The germline gives CDR1 EGSNGY, CDR2 YDSYNSKV. The J segment lost 1 base and the V segment lost 2 bases, leaving 4 bases of the junction unmatched. The CDR3 consists of 15 residues. In nucleotides, the CDR3 is TGTGCCACCTGGGACGAGCGTACCACTGGTTGGTTCAAGATATTT. This translates into CATWDERTTGWFKIF.

This clone has a handful of counts. The V and J genes are TRGV2 and TRGJ1 or TRGJ2. V shed 5 bases, J shed 5 bases, and the junction held 6 bases outside the gene matches. The CDR3 totals 12 residues. Germline lookup yields CDR1 EGSNGY and CDR2 YDSYNSKV. The CDR3 DNA reads as TGTGCCACCTGGGCCGAGGATTATAAGAAACTCTTT. It specifies CATWAEDYKKLF.

The chain employs TRGV9 and TRGJ1 or TRGJ2. J was trimmed by 5 bases and V by 2 bases; bases with no gene match: 9. Per germline, CDR1 GITISATS and CDR2 ISYDGTV (reference sequence). The CDR3 contains 14 residues. The CDR3 DNA is TGTGCCTTGTGGGAGGAGAATCAAAATTATAAGAAACTCTTT. It is translated as CALWEENQNYKKLF.

A few counts support this clone. The sample has other DNA sequences that encode this CDR3 too. This chain uses TRGV9 with TRGJ1 or TRGJ2. The J segment lost 4 bases and the V segment lost 3 bases, leaving 3 bases of the junction unmatched. Per the germline V gene, CDR1 is GITISATS and CDR2 is ISYDGTV (reference sequence). CDR3 length: 12 residues. CDR3 coding DNA: TGTGCCTTGTGGGAGTCCTATTATAAGAAACTCTTT. It is translated as CALWESYYKKLF.

With regard to this clone: Other DNA variants within this sample encode the same CDR3. This rearrangement joins TRGV8 to TRGJ1 or TRGJ2. The CDR3 runs to 13 residues. Germline trimming cut 3 bases from V and 2 bases from J; bases unmatched to any gene: 4. Germline-derived CDR1 and CDR2 are VENAVY and YDSYNSRV. The CDR3 DNA is TGTGCCACCTGGGATCAAGATTATTATAAGAAACTCTTT. Encoded protein: CATWDQDYYKKLF.

This chain links TRGV9 with TRGJP. J lost 6 bases, V lost 6 bases, and 11 bases had no gene match. The CDR3 covers 17 residues. In germline, CDR1 is GITISATS, CDR2 ISYDGTV (reference sequence). The CDR3: CALWSIPGELGKKIKVF. For the CDR3, the DNA is TGTGCCTTGTGGTCAATCCCGGGAGAGTTGGGCAAAAAAATCAAGGTATTT.

The chain employs TRGV9 and TRGJP2. The germline V gene has CDR1 GITISATS and CDR2 ISYDGTV (reference sequence). With V trimmed by 0 bases and J by 4 bases, 11 bases remained unmatched. The CDR3 runs to 17 residues. As DNA, the CDR3 is TGTGCCTTGTGGGAGGTGCGAGGAAAGGATAGTGATTGGATCAAGACGTTT. It codes for CALWEVRGKDSDWIKTF.

The gene calls are TRGV4 and TRGJP1. Germline V gives CDR1 EGSTGY, CDR2 YDSYTSSV. V shed 9 bases and J 11 bases; nucleotides not matched to a gene: 6. There are 10 residues in the CDR3. The CDR3: CATRLWFKIF. CDR3 in DNA: TGTGCCACCAGGCTCTGGTTCAAGATATTT.

This clone was recorded a few times. Its ends do not fully match the called genes, so a read error is possible. The chain is built from TRGV8 and TRGJ1 or TRGJ2. CDR3 length: 11 amino acids. Germline lookup yields CDR1 VENAVY and CDR2 YDSYNSRV. CDR3 DNA: TGTGCCACCTGGGGCAATTATAGGAAACTCTTT. It encodes CATWGNYRKLF.

This sequence joins TRGV2 and TRGJ1 or TRGJ2. Unmatched junction bases numbered 5, after V lost 2 bases and J lost 7 bases. This CDR3 region has 12 residues. Per the germline V gene, CDR1 is EGSNGY and CDR2 is YDSYNSKV. The CDR3 here is CATWDVDYKKLF. DNA of the CDR3: TGTGCCACCTGGGACGTAGACTATAAGAAACTCTTT.

Comments on this clone: This may be a read error: a much more frequent sequence differs by one nucleotide. The sample holds other DNA sequences that translate to the same CDR3. The J gene is TRGJ1 or TRGJ2, the V gene TRGV2. This CDR3 is built from 14 residues. Germline CDR1 reads EGSNGY; CDR2 reads YDSYNSKV. Trimming removed 2 bases from V and 1 base from J; junction bases left unmatched: 5. CDR3 sequence reads: CATWDDSNYYKKLF. The CDR3 DNA sequence: TGTGCCACCTGGGACGATTCTAATTATTATAAGAAACTCTTT.

This clone was picked up a small number of times. A clone one base away is much larger, so this may be a read error. V and J are TRGV5 and TRGJ1 or TRGJ2. Trimming took 0 bases from V and 4 from J; bases not matched to a gene: 3. The germline CDR1 and CDR2 sequences are VINAFY and YDVSNSKD. The CDR3 is made up of 13 amino acids. The CDR3 nucleotides are TGTGCCACCTGGGACAGGATGTATTATAAGAAACTCTTT. It specifies CATWDRMYYKKLF.

This clone turned up a few times. The rearrangement joins TRGV2 to TRGJ1 or TRGJ2. In germline, CDR1 is EGSNGY, CDR2 YDSYNSKV. J was trimmed by 11 bases and V by 3 bases; bases with no gene match: 4. This CDR3 has 10 residues. For the CDR3, the DNA is TGTGCCACCTGGGACTGCGAGAAACTCTTT. Amino acids: CATWDCEKLF.

This clone was detected a few times. J is TRGJ1 or TRGJ2 and V is TRGV9. With V trimmed by 4 bases and J by 1 base, 10 bases remained unmatched. In germline, CDR1 is GITISATS, CDR2 ISYDGTV (reference sequence). The CDR3 has 15 residues. CDR3 DNA: TGTGCCTTGTGGGACCCAATAGATAATTATTATAAGAAACTCTTT. The encoded protein is CALWDPIDNYYKKLF.

In this sample, this clone turned up a few times. The same CDR3 arises from other DNA sequences in this sample as well. The V gene is TRGV2, the J gene TRGJ1 or TRGJ2. Germline V gene sequence: CDR1 EGSNGY, CDR2 YDSYNSKV. There are 12 residues in the CDR3. Trimming took 1 base from V and 10 from J; bases not matched to a gene: 7. The CDR3 protein is CATWDGRGKKLF. The CDR3 DNA reads as TGTGCCACCTGGGACGGCCGGGGAAAGAAACTCTTT.

The rearrangement joins TRGV8 to TRGJ1 or TRGJ2. Germline CDR1 is VENAVY and CDR2 is YDSYNSRV. The CDR3 extends over 14 amino acids. The trim removed 9 bases at V and 5 bases at J, leaving 16 bases unmatched. Here the CDR3 reads CATRPSGRHYKKLF. Written as DNA, the CDR3 is TGTGCCACCCGACCATCCGGAAGGCATTATAAGAAACTCTTT.

The chain joins TRGV4 to TRGJP1. CDR3 size: 15 residues. With V trimmed by 6 bases and J by 3 bases, 10 bases remained unmatched. Germline CDR1 EGSTGY, CDR2 YDSYTSSV. The CDR3 sequence is CATWHLFSTGWFKIF. The CDR3 region has the DNA TGTGCCACCTGGCATCTTTTTTCCACTGGTTGGTTCAAGATATTT.

The chain links TRGV4 to TRGJ1 or TRGJ2. Trimming removed 0 bases from V and 4 bases from J; junction bases left unmatched: 12. CDR1 is EGSTGY and CDR2 is YDSYTSSV in the germline V gene. The CDR3 consists of 16 residues. CDR3 sequence reads: CATWDGPDGGYYKKLF. In nucleotides, the CDR3 is TGTGCCACCTGGGATGGGCCGGATGGGGGCTATTATAAGAAACTCTTT.

This clone turned up a few times. This chain uses TRGV4 with TRGJ1 or TRGJ2. With 2 bases clipped from V and 2 bases from J, the junction kept 6 bases outside the gene matches. CDR1 EGSTGY and CDR2 YDSYTSSV come from the germline V gene. The CDR3 sequence is 14 residues long. CDR3 DNA: TGTGCCACCTGGGATGACCCGCATTATTATAAGAAACTCTTT. Its translation: CATWDDPHYYKKLF.

The sample holds a few counts of this clone. The chain links TRGV4 to TRGJ1 or TRGJ2. CDR1 and CDR2 from the germline V gene are EGSTGY and YDSYTSSV. The CDR3 covers 13 residues. V shed 0 bases and J 7 bases; nucleotides not matched to a gene: 6. The CDR3 DNA is TGTGCCACCTGGGATGGGCGTGAATATAAGAAACTCTTT. Translated, it gives CATWDGREYKKLF.

Turning to this clone: Given a much more abundant clone one base away, this may be a read error. Additional DNA sequences in this sample encode the identical CDR3. This sequence joins TRGV2 and TRGJ1 or TRGJ2. V gave up 0 bases and J gave up 8 bases; unmatched junction bases: 4. The V gene's germline CDR1 is EGSNGY and CDR2 YDSYNSKV. The CDR3 spans 12 residues. The CDR3 nucleotides are TGTGCCACCTGGGACGGGCGGAATAAGAAACTCTTT. This gives the protein CATWDGRNKKLF.

The V call is TRGV9, the J call TRGJ1 or TRGJ2. CDR3 length: 12 residues. Germline V lookup: CDR1 GITISATS, CDR2 ISYDGTV (reference sequence). The ends lost 0 bases at V and 10 bases at J; junction bases unmatched: 6. The DNA of the CDR3 is TGTGCCTTGTGGGAGGTGCTTGTAAAGAAACTCTTT. This codes for CALWEVLVKKLF.